Shown below are 5 T cell receptor beta chains from a single sample sequenced in a study of blood T cell repertoires in COVID-19. The repertoire was sequenced with immunoSEQ multiplex PCR; TCRdb's copy has only in-frame clones and lacks some. Of about 100,000 clones in the sample, approximately 90% are singletons; the top ten hold around 5%. Sample: peripheral blood. These receptors were obtained from a man aged 50-59 years with acute or convalescent COVID-19.

This clone was seen a handful of times. J is TRBJ2-7 and V is TRBV5-1, with no clear D. The germline gives CDR1 SGHRS, CDR2 YFSETQ. The CDR3 covers 14 residues. The germline V and J ends were trimmed by 1 base and 0 bases, with 8 bases remaining between them. CDR3 sequence reads: CASSLISSSYEQYF. The CDR3 region has the DNA TGCGCCAGCAGCTTGATCTCTAGCTCCTACGAGCAGTACTTC.

The rearrangement joins TRBV7-8 to TRBJ1-2, with 12 bases aligning to TRBD1. The CDR3 contains 15 residues. Germline V CDR1 and CDR2: SGHVS, FQNEAQ. V shed 0 bases, J shed 8 bases, and the junction held 4 bases outside the gene matches. This chain's CDR3 is CASSLAGDRGLGYTF. DNA of the CDR3: TGTGCCAGCAGCTTAGCAGGGGACAGGGGGCTGGGCTACACCTTC.

V is TRBV7-9 and J is TRBJ2-7; D uncertain. The ends were cut back, 3 bases at V and 6 bases at J, with 9 bases in the middle. The CDR3 is 12 residues long. Germline V CDR1 and CDR2: SEHNR, FQNEAQ (reference sequence). CDR3 in DNA: TGTGCCAGCAGCTTTCAAACGAGCGAGCAGTACTTC. Protein sequence: CASSFQTSEQYF.

This sequence joins TRBV27 and TRBJ2-6; no firm D call. CDR3 size: 17 residues. V lost 4 bases and J 0 bases, leaving 13 bases between the germline ends. CDR1 and CDR2 (germline): MNHEY, SMNVEV (reference sequence). This CDR3 is CASSYRVETSGANVLTF. As DNA, the CDR3 is TGTGCCAGCAGTTACCGCGTGGAGACCTCTGGGGCCAACGTCCTGACTTTC.

The CDR3 spells CASSKEDRTVDSGANVLTF. The CDR3 DNA reads as TGTGCCAGCAGCAAAGAGGACCGGACAGTGGACTCTGGGGCCAACGTCCTGACTTTC. V and J are TRBV21-1 and TRBJ2-6; the D call in the table, TRBD1, was not verified against the DNA. TRBV21-1 is a pseudogene locus. There are 19 residues in the CDR3.